These T cell receptor beta chains were read from a single sample in a study of T-cell reconstitution after alpha-beta-depleted transplantation in children. MiXCR, run by TCRdb on the PCR reads, gives a single entry per CDR3 protein. The sample consists of about 600,000 distinct CDR3 sequences, under 25% of them appearing once. The material was PBMCs, mostly from graft donor cells, obtained 360 days after TCRalphabeta/CD19-depleted stem cell transplant. The source of these receptors is a boy under two years old who had a stem cell transplant for acute myeloid leukemia, so the T cells may come from the graft donor. Each CDR3 is given without its conserved first and last residue. A D gene is named only where the DNA matches it firmly.

D gene,CDR3 length,V gene,J gene,CDR3 protein
NA,11,TRBV27,TRBJ2-2,ASSSWRTGELF
TRBD1,12,TRBV30,TRBJ2-7,AWSADRSQPRQY
TRBD1,9,TRBV20-1,TRBJ1-2,SAGSGTANT
TRBD2,13,TRBV20-1,TRBJ2-4,SASGGASGKNIQY
TRBD2,14,TRBV3-1,TRBJ2-3,ASSPGLAGGMDTQY
TRBD1,14,TRBV11-1,TRBJ2-2,ASSLGGQANTGELF
NA,14,TRBV6-5,TRBJ2-1,ASSYSRGRDRGEQF
TRBD1,12,TRBV20-1,TRBJ2-2,SARTTGGTGELF
NA,11,TRBV12-3/TRBV12-4,TRBJ2-2,ASSLGTTGELF
NA,10,TRBV5-1,TRBJ1-1,ASSLAGLEAF
NA,11,TRBV3-1,TRBJ1-6,ASSQARGSRYH
NA,13,TRBV6-1,TRBJ2-7,ASSPTHSGSYEQY
NA,11,TRBV29-1,TRBJ1-1,SVESRADTEAF
NA,13,TRBV6-5,TRBJ1-5,ASSYSEGSNQPQH
NA,12,TRBV12-3/TRBV12-4,TRBJ1-5,ASSLLVVNQPQH
TRBD1,10,TRBV29-1,TRBJ1-2,SVGQGVYGYT
TRBD2,12,TRBV28,TRBJ2-3,ARPGTTVTDTQY
TRBD2,15,TRBV12-3/TRBV12-4,TRBJ2-1,ASSPSAGGPSYNEQF
TRBD1,13,TRBV7-9,TRBJ2-2,ASRPGQGLSGELF
TRBD1,13,TRBV29-1,TRBJ2-1,SVEPGTGGDNEQF
TRBD2,13,TRBV7-9,TRBJ2-1,ASSLAGTTYNEQF
NA,9,TRBV12-3/TRBV12-4,TRBJ2-7,ASSLRERQY
NA,11,TRBV13,TRBJ2-1,ASSLWESNEQF
NA,14,TRBV20-1,TRBJ2-5,SARSRTGGYQETQY
TRBD1,16,TRBV11-2,TRBJ2-7,ASSLVGEGLGQGSEQY
NA,14,TRBV3-1,TRBJ2-3,ASSHSQGRGTDTQY
NA,12,TRBV20-1,TRBJ2-1,SATGLSDSNEQF
TRBD1,14,TRBV5-1,TRBJ1-5,ASSLMPGGSNQPQH
TRBD2,13,TRBV29-1,TRBJ2-1,SVEDRAGVINEQF
TRBD1,14,TRBV11-2,TRBJ1-3,ASSFGTAISGNTIY
NA,11,TRBV28,TRBJ1-2,ASSSATPRGYT
NA,11,TRBV18,TRBJ2-1,ASSPQGVNEQF
NA,10,TRBV28,TRBJ1-6,ASRTLNSPLH
NA,13,TRBV7-4,TRBJ2-1,ASSLEGRTYNEQF
NA,11,TRBV20-1,TRBJ2-3,SASPHGSDTQY
NA,10,TRBV7-9,TRBJ1-1,ASSREEREAF
NA,10,TRBV12-3/TRBV12-4,TRBJ2-5,ASSLRQETQY
NA,13,TRBV7-2,TRBJ2-3,ASSLEYRGTDTQY
NA,16,TRBV9,TRBJ1-1,ASSVGGRGALKYTEAF
NA,14,TRBV7-2,TRBJ2-1,ASSLADLGILDEQF
TRBD2,13,TRBV18,TRBJ2-1,ASSPPGLVYNEQF
NA,14,TRBV24-1,TRBJ2-3,ATSVGVLPSTDTQY
TRBD1,13,TRBV20-1,TRBJ2-1,SARWTGSINNEQF
TRBD1,15,TRBV7-8,TRBJ1-2,ASSPGQGQSRAYGYT
NA,12,TRBV7-6,TRBJ2-7,ASSLVEGSYEQY
NA,9,TRBV29-1,TRBJ2-3,SVSGPDTQY
TRBD1,16,TRBV28,TRBJ2-1,ASSQWATGQGYYNEQF
NA,12,TRBV7-9,TRBJ2-7,ASSLFDNRYEQY
NA,8,TRBV12-3/TRBV12-4,TRBJ2-2,ATLARELF
TRBD2,15,TRBV7-2,TRBJ2-1,ASSLGLAGGPGNEQF
TRBD1,11,TRBV29-1,TRBJ1-3,SVDDREANTIY